This T cell receptor (beta chain) was found in a study of cytomegalovirus exposure and HLA in healthy donors (dated by TCRdb to between 2016 and 2019). With respect to the entire study: An earlier analysis of roughly 500 of the donors reported 250 to 350 Gb of sequence data and 117 million unique TCR beta sequences from about 179 million T cells. Of the 350 to 450 genotyped donors, less than 85% were placed in the genetic ancestry cluster associated with self-reported Caucasian donors. In an earlier analysis of several hundred of the donors, high-throughput TCR beta sequencing was used to judge whether each TCR beta V gene segment behaved as functional or pseudogenic. All discovery cohort repertoires had been generated on a single sequencing platform. HLA typing covered class I and class II loci at four-digit resolution. Typing coverage varied by locus: about 629-630 donors for A, B, C, DRB1 and DQB1; 500 to 550 for DQA1; about 600 for DPA1; under 490 for DPB1. Along with the approximately 700-subject first cohort, a separate validation cohort of over a hundred different subjects was used. Among roughly 400 genotyped donors of the cohort, an average of about 240,000 unique TCR beta nucleotide sequences were sequenced per donor, around a sixth of them non-productive. Genome-wide SNP genotypes for about 65% of the roughly 700 donors were used in a later genetic analysis, which treated that subset as a discovery cohort. Rather than drawing on any new phenotypic data, the later analysis identified candidate immune exposures from TCR beta sequences and the way those sequences occurred across donors. An early release covering some 640 HLA-typed donors comprised approximately 300 gigabases of sequencing data and about 90 million unique TCR sequences. A handful of DR-DQ haplotypes were treated as single units for association and clustering because of strong linkage in the cohort. A later analysis re-examined previously published TCR beta repertoires from around 670 donors and added high-resolution HLA genotyping to investigate patterns of TCR occurrence. Donor age, sex, ethnicity and CMV serostatus were compiled together with the repertoire data. The aim of the study was to test whether cataloging public T cell receptors could identify signatures of past pathogen exposure. To predict cytomegalovirus infection status, the study brought together high-throughput TCR immunosequencing, statistical association of individual TCRs with disease status, and machine learning. The T cell repertoires of 666 subjects were profiled by immunosequencing and related to cytomegalovirus serostatus. Overall study results and their limits: A later analysis reported that several top co-occurrence clusters appeared linked to parvovirus B19, influenza, CMV and Epstein-Barr virus. The classifier was reported to diagnose cytomegalovirus status with high specificity and sensitivity in both the original cohort and the validation cohort. The earlier analysis of a few hundred of the donors excluded some 15 rarely observed V segments, including chromosome 9 orphons, because counts were too low. In the study, roughly 160 TCR beta chains were listed as associated with cytomegalovirus. HLA typing was unavailable for some donors at each locus, so association tests used only the typed subset. Three of the identified cytomegalovirus-associated TCR beta chains were confirmed in vitro to be specific for cytomegalovirus antigens. Compared with the approximately 720-donor mean, donors in an Asian-associated ancestry cluster had fewer N-insertions in productive TCRs, according to a later genetic analysis. In a later analysis, around 17,000 TCR beta sequences were associated with specific HLA alleles at a false discovery rate of 0.05. Most TCR sequences were seen in very few donors, while some public TCRs were found in many individuals. A later analysis found that HLA-associated TCR beta chains were more clonally expanded and had lower generation probabilities than equally common non-associated chains. In a later genetic analysis, a missense DCLRE1C variant was associated with V-gene and J-gene trimming of TCR beta chains, and the association was replicated in an independent cohort. Roughly uniform sequencing depth across donors was assumed in presence/absence analyses, although this assumption may not hold. In a later analysis, the rate of TCR association differed among HLA loci, with DRB1 alleles having the most associated TCRs and HLA-C alleles having the fewest. Assigning TCR associations to individual alleles was difficult when HLA alleles, especially DR and DQ, strongly co-occurred. In a later analysis, most CMV-associated TCR beta chains were found to appear HLA-restricted, with HLA associations seemingly driven largely by CMV exposure. Broadly in line with IMGT annotations, most TCR beta V segments showed up in productive rearrangements about 90% or about 30% of the time in an earlier analysis of roughly 590 of the donors. The authors suggested that the approach could potentially be extended to other disease states and immunological phenotypes. Correlated functional status among segregating V segments might reflect linkage disequilibrium, but an unknown experimental factor could not be ruled out. A cluster of highly shared sequence variants was judged likely to be a technical artifact of the sequencing pipeline. Immune exposure information for the cohort was limited to CMV serostatus. A further reported finding was that TCR beta sequences accurately predicted the HLA-A and HLA-B alleles for most subjects in the first cohort. This cohort had only TCR beta chains sequenced, and the lack of alpha or paired-chain data limited which features could be detected. Some IMGT-functional V segments, including TRBV6-2 and TRBV6-3, could not be told apart with the 87-base-pair reads, so those segments were excluded.

Library creation used the immunoSEQ multiplex PCR assay. For the multiplex PCR, a mixture combining 60 forward primers for TCR Vbeta segments and 13 reverse primers for TCR Jbeta segments was used. The CDR3 region of rearranged TCR beta genes was amplified from genomic DNA with a multiplex PCR assay. On the Illumina HiSeq System, the amplified TCR beta libraries were sequenced as 87-base-pair reads. Per the authors' processing: In a later analysis, roughly 80 million unique TCR beta chains were counted across the approximately 620 repertoires, and roughly 10 million of these chains were shared by at least two donors. To remove PCR and sequencing errors, raw reads were error-corrected and collapsed into unique sequences using a nearest-neighbor algorithm that merged closely related sequences. Alignment of CDR3 sequences to IMGT reference sequences was used to assign V, D and J gene segments. For a sequence to be retained, a match of at least six nucleotides was required to both a V gene segment and a J gene segment. A rearrangement counted as productive if the CDR3 had no stop codons and remained in frame with V and J, and every other rearrangement counted as non-productive. Following IMGT convention, CDR3 was defined as the stretch from the second conserved V-encoded cysteine to the conserved J-encoded phenylalanine. In an earlier analysis of approximately 500 of the donors, sequences lacking an unambiguous match to a single V gene segment were excluded. In an earlier analysis of approximately 590 of the donors, V segments were called functional above 56.7% productive rearrangements and were called segregating when the between-donor standard deviation exceeded 5%. A statistical classification framework was built for diagnosing cytomegalovirus status from the catalog of TCR beta chain sequences. In a later analysis, TCR nucleotide sequences were compared against IMGT/GENE-DB human TR gene sequences so that V and J genes could be assigned. Using the TCRdist pipeline, a later analysis assigned CDR3 sequences along with most-parsimonious VDJ recombination scenarios. A later analysis defined each TCR beta chain by its CDR3 amino acid sequence plus V-gene family, and excluded reads lacking a unique V-gene family. A later analysis removed several hundred highly shared, low-generation-probability nucleotide sequences to deal with suspected cross-contamination and a sequencing artifact. In a later analysis, a clonal expansion index was calculated for each public chain from normalized within-repertoire ranks of inferred template counts. In a later analysis, generation probabilities were computed using a VDJ recombination model fitted to out-of-frame rearrangements, and the results were checked against IGoR. In a later analysis, TCR-TCR, TCR-HLA and TCR-CMV co-occurrence was scored with hypergeometric tests, and a repertoire-size bias correction was applied to TCR pairs. To estimate false discovery rates, a later analysis permuted the HLA or CMV assignments 20 times. In a later analysis, co-occurring TCRs were grouped using DBSCAN, and TCRdist sequence similarity was added for clustering within HLA-allele-positive subsets. For co-occurrence clustering, repertoires with fewer than 30,000 or more than 120,000 public chains were excluded, along with a handful of repertoires with anomalous nucleotide sharing. Held by TCRdb, this immuneACCESS table contains in-frame sequences only and omits some clones. Under half of the omission traces to an unresolved V gene where checked; the cause of the rest is unknown. V, J and clone size are taken as reported in that table, and D and trimming were inferred from the DNA itself. The sample table lists about 170,000 clones, 75% to 90% of them with a count of one. Of the sample, around 0.97% is held by the ten largest clones.

The cohort consisted of 600 to 700 healthy bone marrow donors. Cohort members were all nominally healthy when sampled, although unrecorded immune exposures were likely present. The donor tested CMV seropositive, placing the donor among the 289 seropositive members of the cohort. A peripheral blood sample was collected from each donor, and TCR beta sequencing was performed on peripheral blood mononuclear cells. Genomic DNA extraction from the blood cell samples was performed with the Qiagen DNeasy Blood Extraction Kit. V is clipped by 0 bases and J by 9 bases, and the sequence between their germline boundaries is 12 bases long. Counted from cysteine to phenylalanine, this CDR3 has 13 amino acids. The only DNA kept is the CDR3, 39 bases in frame from the first base. The germline V gene gives CDR1 as SGHRS and CDR2 as YFSETQ. Points on this clone: It has no known antigen specificity. No quality values exist for individual bases; no much larger clone is one base distant.

Recombination joined TRBV5-1 with TRBJ1-1; a weak D assignment points to TRBD1 (5 bases agree). The specimen was PBMCs. The origin of this receptor is a girl between 2 and 10 years old in good health and CMV-seropositive. The sequence in DNA is TGCGCCAGCAGCTTGGCGGGGGTATCCAAAGCTTTCTTT. This gives the protein CASSLAGVSKAFF. Where the CDR3 stops, the reference TRBV5-1 and TRBJ1-1 genes take over; the full variable domain is KAGVTQTPRYLIKTRGQQVTLSCSPISGHRSVSWYQQTPGQGLQFLFEYFSETQRNKGNFPGRFSGRQFSNSRSEMNVSTLELGDSALYLCASSLAGVSKAFFGQGTRLTVV.